These 14 T cell receptor beta chains originate from one sample sequenced in a study of neoadjuvant nivolumab and ipilimumab in lung cancer. Sequenced by immunoSEQ multiplex PCR; TCRdb stores in-frame clones only, minus some. The data show some 28,000 clones, 75% to 85% seen once. Sequences were derived from tumor tissue, sampled after neoadjuvant nivolumab, alone or with ipilimumab, at or shortly before surgery. Every receptor here comes from an adult with non-small cell lung cancer.

DNA of the CDR3: TGTGCCAGCAGCATGACTGAGAACTATGGCTACACCTTC. Amino acids: CASSMTENYGYTF. The chain couples TRBV5-4 to TRBJ1-2; D not resolved. V was cut by 4 bases and J by 2 bases, with 9 bases left in between. In germline, CDR1 is SGHNT, CDR2 YYREEE (reference sequence). The CDR3 contains 13 residues.

The chain carries TRBV5-1 and TRBJ1-1; no definite D call. Germline CDR1 SGHRS, CDR2 YFSETQ. The CDR3 spans 13 residues. Trimming stripped 1 base from V and 3 bases from J, with 7 bases between. This CDR3 reads CASSLPLYTEAFF. The CDR3 DNA reads TGCGCCAGCAGCTTGCCGCTGTACACTGAAGCTTTCTTT.

The rearrangement links TRBV2 to TRBJ2-5, with D possibly being TRBD1 or TRBD2 (5 bases each). Trimming cost V 4 bases and J 2 bases, with 8 bases left between them. CDR1 is SNHLY, CDR2 FYNNEI, per germline. This CDR3 has 13 amino acids. DNA for the CDR3: TGTGCCAGCAGTGTGGGGGTACAAGAGACCCAGTACTTC. The encoded protein is CASSVGVQETQYF.

The chain joins TRBV7-2 to TRBJ2-7; D is ambiguous. Per germline, CDR1 SGHTA and CDR2 FQGNSA. This CDR3 has 16 residues. The V and J ends lost 5 bases and 0 bases respectively, with 17 bases between them. Written as DNA, the CDR3 is TGTGCCAGCAGCCCCGCGGCAACCAACCCCTCCTACGAGCAGTACTTC. This codes for CASSPAATNPSYEQYF.

This clone was seen only a few times. The chain recombines TRBV5-1 with TRBJ2-1; no definite D call. CDR3 length equals 12 residues. Per germline, CDR1 SGHRS and CDR2 YFSETQ. V was pared by 7 bases and J by 5 bases, with 10 bases between. The CDR3 loop reads CASGLFDNEQFF. The DNA of the CDR3 is TGCGCCAGCGGCCTCTTCGACAATGAGCAGTTCTTC.

The CDR3 nucleotides read TGTGCCAGCAGTGATTGGGCTGAAGTCACTGAAGCTTTCTTT. Translation: CASSDWAEVTEAFF. This sequence joins TRBV2 and TRBJ1-1; the D is unclear. This CDR3 is built from 14 residues. Germline CDR1 is SNHLY and CDR2 is FYNNEI. Trimming stripped 3 bases from V and 4 bases from J, with 12 bases between.

This clone was detected once. The chain has TRBV5-1 and TRBJ2-7; maybe TRBD2 (6 bases). Germline assignment: CDR1 SGHRS and CDR2 YFSETQ. CDR3 length: 14 residues. V was cut by 0 bases and J by 3 bases, with 10 bases left in between. The CDR3: CASSLAGGVYEQYF. CDR3 DNA sequence: TGCGCCAGCAGCTTGGCTGGCGGGGTCTACGAGCAGTACTTC.

This clone was detected a few times. The chain recombines TRBV5-6 with TRBJ2-3; maybe TRBD2 (7 bases). The CDR3 extends over 16 amino acids. The V end lost 1 base, the J end lost 1 base, and 13 bases lay between the germline ends. Germline values: CDR1 SGHDT, CDR2 YYEEEE. CDR3 in DNA: TGTGCCAGCAGCTTGCGCGGGGGCCAGGGCACAGATACGCAGTATTTT. Encoded protein: CASSLRGGQGTDTQYF.

The chain links TRBV30 to TRBJ1-1; TRBD1 aligns across 9 bases. CDR3 size: 16 residues. Trimming took 2 bases from V and 6 from J; bases not matched to a gene: 13. Germline assignment: CDR1 GTSNPN and CDR2 SVGIG (reference sequence). The CDR3 reads CAWSRFLGQGIPEAFF. In DNA form, the CDR3 reads TGTGCCTGGAGTCGGTTCCTGGGACAGGGAATCCCTGAAGCTTTCTTT.

The chain joins TRBV25-1 to TRBJ2-2; TRBD2 matches at 10 bases. The germline CDR1 and CDR2 sequences are MGHDK and SYGVNS. With V trimmed by 10 bases and J by 4 bases, 6 bases remained unmatched. CDR3 size: 14 residues. The CDR3 nucleotides read TGTGCCACCGGGGTAGCGGGGGGCACCGGGGAGCTGTTTTTT. This codes for CATGVAGGTGELFF.

This rearrangement joins TRBV10-3 to TRBJ2-1, with 7 positions matching TRBD2. With 11 bases clipped from V and 7 bases from J, the junction kept 11 bases outside the gene matches. The CDR3 spans 13 residues. Germline V gives CDR1 ENHRY, CDR2 SYGVKD. The CDR3 spells CAVDAGARNEQFF. The DNA of the CDR3 is TGTGCCGTCGATGCGGGAGCTCGGAATGAGCAGTTCTTC.

The V gene is TRBV30, the J gene TRBJ1-3; no clear D gene. This CDR3 is built from 14 residues. Germline loops: CDR1 GTSNPN, CDR2 SVGIG (reference sequence). V gave up 2 bases and J gave up 2 bases, with 10 bases separating them. The CDR3 sequence is CAWSPAGAGNTIYF. DNA for the CDR3: TGTGCCTGGAGTCCGGCAGGAGCTGGAAACACCATATATTTT.

The chain links TRBV6-1 to TRBJ1-5; TRBD1 matches 8 bases. The CDR3 is 15 amino acids. The V gene's germline CDR1 is MNHNS and CDR2 SASEGT. J gave up 5 bases and V 7 bases, and 10 bases lay outside the gene matches. The CDR3 here is CASNRQGAPHQPQHF. The CDR3 nucleotides read TGTGCCAGCAATCGGCAGGGGGCCCCCCATCAGCCCCAGCATTTT.

The chain joins TRBV2 to TRBJ2-7; a weak D match, TRBD1 (6 bases). V was cut by 5 bases and J by 5 bases, with 19 bases left in between. CDR1 and CDR2 from the germline V gene are SNHLY and FYNNEI. This CDR3 spans 15 amino acids. As DNA, the CDR3 is TGTGCCAGCAGTCAATTGGACAGTGATAGTCACGAGCAGTACTTC. Its translation: CASSQLDSDSHEQYF.